This T cell receptor (beta chain) emerged from a study of blood T cells in healthy people across ages (dated by TCRdb to the mid-2010s). Broadly, across the study: In model experiments, roughly one uniquely barcoded TCR beta cDNA molecule per two T cells was captured by template switching. To track age-related changes in TCR beta repertoire diversity, the study relied on deep sequencing normalized with unique cDNA molecular identifiers. For two donors (one aged 18 to 30 and one aged 80 or older), the study analyzed two additional independent replicas of 1 million unique cDNA reads from the same blood draw. Four age groups were formed from the donors: young (average about 17 years), middle-aged (approximately 39), aged (approximately 60) and long-lived (less than 85). To avoid experimental bias, donors of different ages were distributed randomly across sequencing lanes. Points the paper makes about the study in general: The long-lived group showed more naive CD4+ T cells, fewer expanded clones and increased TCR diversity than the aged group, suggesting age selection. The CMV infection status of donors was not known, potentially confounding age-related changes in expanded clonotypes. Total diversity estimates from one million sequenced T cells were considered lower bounds and underestimates. Observed TCR beta diversity correlated strongly with the percentage of naive T cells measured by flow cytometry. Since profiling was done on bulk unsorted PBMCs, naive and antigen-experienced compartments could not be conclusively compared. As age increased, observed TCR beta diversity per million T cells dropped in a roughly linear way, and a significant reduction was already evident by age 40.

Donors were 35 to 40 systemically healthy Caucasian individuals from Russia aged 6 to 90 years. Each donor gave 8 to 10 milliliters of peripheral blood, drawn into EDTA-treated Vacutainer tubes. Ficoll-Paque density-gradient centrifugation was used to isolate PBMCs, with at least 6 million per sample. Total RNA was extracted from PBMCs with Trizol reagent, with at least 6 micrograms obtained per sample. Naive CD45RAhigh/CD27high T cell percentages were measured by flow cytometry on a PBMC aliquot from every donor. This clonotype has at least ten counts. Its recognized antigen is unknown. Qualities for individual bases were not recorded, and no much larger clone is one base off. The library was made by 5' RACE. Sequencing instrument: Illumina HiSeq 2500. A second PCR of about 7 to 12 cycles was run with a J-beta primer mix and a sample-barcoded 5' primer. Each TCR beta cDNA molecule received a unique molecular identifier from a template-switch 5' adaptor carrying 12 random nucleotides. Each sample yielded at least 3 million CDR3-containing paired-end reads. First-strand cDNA synthesis was performed from all RNA using the Mint cDNA synthesis kit, with priming by a TRBC-specific oligonucleotide. All cDNA was treated with uracil-DNA glycosylase and then went through a first 18-cycle PCR with the universal primers M1SS and BC2_uni_R. The authors' analysis ran thus. For normalization, 1 million high-quality reads, each with a distinct molecular identifier, were randomly selected from each sample. Reads sharing molecular identifiers were discarded rather than binned into consensus sequences. MiTCR, with a Q25 quality threshold and the strictest error-elimination algorithm, was used for CDR3 identification, clonotype clustering and error correction. A nonparametric unseen species model with Euler transformation was used to estimate lower-bound total TCR beta diversity. TCRdb trimmed the raw reads at Q25, called clones with MiXCR and kept productive beta chains. For every CDR3 protein sequence, its rows merge into one entry that carries the most common genes and DNA. TCRdb, not the original authors, processed these V and J calls. The sample yields under 1,000,000 distinct CDR3 sequences; about 46% were counted once. Of the sample, around 18% is held by the ten largest clones.

CDR1 SGHTA and CDR2 FQGNSA are derived from the germline V gene. The CDR3 runs 14 amino acids, cysteine and phenylalanine included. Of all the DNA, just the CDR3 is kept, 42 bases in frame from base 1. Trimming at the junction amounts to 2 bases on V and 4 bases on J, and the germline ends lie 11 bases apart. Sequences were obtained from blood. The source is an elderly man in good health. Recombination joined TRBV7-2 with TRBJ2-5, with a weak D call of TRBD1 (6 bases match). This receptor has the CDR3 CASSLLTGIETQYF. The sequenced DNA is TGTGCCAGCAGCTTACTAACAGGGATAGAGACCCAGTACTTC.